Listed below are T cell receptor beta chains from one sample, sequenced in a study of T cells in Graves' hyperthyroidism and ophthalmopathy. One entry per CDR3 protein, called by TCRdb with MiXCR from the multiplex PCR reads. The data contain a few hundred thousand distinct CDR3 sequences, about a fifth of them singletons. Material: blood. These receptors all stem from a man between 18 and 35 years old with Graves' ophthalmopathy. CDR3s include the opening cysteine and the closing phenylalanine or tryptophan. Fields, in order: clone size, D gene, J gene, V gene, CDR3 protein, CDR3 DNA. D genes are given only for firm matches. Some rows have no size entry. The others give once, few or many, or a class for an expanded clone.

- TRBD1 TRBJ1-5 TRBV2 CASSDGTGQDQPQHF TGTGCCAGCAGTGACGGGACAGGGCAAGATCAGCCCCAGCATTTT
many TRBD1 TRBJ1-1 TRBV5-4 CASRLDRGLNTEAFF TGTGCCAGCAGACTTGACAGGGGGTTGAACACTGAAGCTTTCTTT
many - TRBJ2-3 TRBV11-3 CASSLDSGDTQYF TGTGCCAGCAGCTTAGATTCGGGAGATACGCAGTATTTT
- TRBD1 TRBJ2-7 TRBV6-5 CASSNLRGQGAQEQYF TGTGCCAGCAGTAACCTACGAGGACAGGGGGCGCAAGAGCAGTACTTC
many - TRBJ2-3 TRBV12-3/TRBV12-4 CASSTQGIYTDTQYF TGTGCCAGCAGTACGCAGGGTATTTACACAGATACGCAGTATTTT
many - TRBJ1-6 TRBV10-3 CAISEGGPGAIQSLHF TGTGCCATCAGTGAAGGAGGGCCAGGTGCCATTCAGTCCCTCCACTTT
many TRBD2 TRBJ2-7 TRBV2 CASSDGGYEQYF TGTGCCAGCAGTGACGGGGGGTACGAGCAGTACTTC
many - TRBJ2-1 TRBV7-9 CASSPQPNEQFF TGTGCCAGCAGCCCCCAACCCAATGAGCAGTTCTTC
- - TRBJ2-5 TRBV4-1 CASSQGLVETQYF TGCGCCAGCAGCCAAGGGCTTGTAGAGACCCAGTACTTC
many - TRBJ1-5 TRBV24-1 CATSEARDNQPQHF TGTGCCACCAGTGAGGCCAGGGACAATCAGCCCCAGCATTTT
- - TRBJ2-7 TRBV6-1 CASSLSGQYEQYF TGTGCCAGCAGCCTCTCGGGGCAGTACGAGCAGTACTTC
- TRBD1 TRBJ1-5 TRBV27 CASSQGAYSNQPQHF TGTGCCAGCAGCCAGGGGGCCTATAGCAATCAGCCCCAGCATTTT
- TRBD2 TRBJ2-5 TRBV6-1 CASRLSGAYQETQYF TGTGCCAGCAGACTTAGCGGGGCTTATCAAGAGACCCAGTACTTC
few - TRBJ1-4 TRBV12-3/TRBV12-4 CASSLVAGGNEKLFF TGTGCCAGCAGTTTAGTTGCGGGGGGTAATGAAAAACTGTTTTTT
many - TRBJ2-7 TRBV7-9 CASSPRGYRSYEQYF TGTGCCAGCAGCCCGCGAGGTTACAGATCCTACGAGCAGTACTTC
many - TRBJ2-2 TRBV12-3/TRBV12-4 CASSLAMGPGELFF TGTGCCAGCAGTTTAGCGATGGGACCCGGGGAGCTGTTTTTT
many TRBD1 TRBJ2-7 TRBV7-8 CASSSPPGQGYEQYF TGTGCCAGCAGCTCCCCTCCGGGACAGGGTTACGAGCAGTACTTC
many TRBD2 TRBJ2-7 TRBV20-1 CSARDRSGGSSTVYEQYF TGCAGTGCTAGAGATAGGAGCGGGGGCTCCTCTACGGTGTACGAGCAGTACTTC
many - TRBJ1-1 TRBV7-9 CASNRQGGNAEAFF TGTGCCAGCAACCGCCAGGGTGGGAACGCTGAAGCTTTCTTT
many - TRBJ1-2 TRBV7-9 CAKRSGNGYTF TGTGCCAAGCGAAGTGGAAACGGCTACACCTTC
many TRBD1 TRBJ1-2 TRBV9 CASSVPGGRFGYTF TGTGCCAGCAGCGTACCAGGGGGCAGATTTGGCTACACCTTC
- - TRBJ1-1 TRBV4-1 CASRILGQGNTEAFF TGCGCCAGCAGAATCTTGGGGCAGGGGAACACTGAAGCTTTCTTT
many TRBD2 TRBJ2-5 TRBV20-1 CSARMAGGQETQYF TGCAGTGCTAGAATGGCGGGGGGCCAAGAGACCCAGTACTTC